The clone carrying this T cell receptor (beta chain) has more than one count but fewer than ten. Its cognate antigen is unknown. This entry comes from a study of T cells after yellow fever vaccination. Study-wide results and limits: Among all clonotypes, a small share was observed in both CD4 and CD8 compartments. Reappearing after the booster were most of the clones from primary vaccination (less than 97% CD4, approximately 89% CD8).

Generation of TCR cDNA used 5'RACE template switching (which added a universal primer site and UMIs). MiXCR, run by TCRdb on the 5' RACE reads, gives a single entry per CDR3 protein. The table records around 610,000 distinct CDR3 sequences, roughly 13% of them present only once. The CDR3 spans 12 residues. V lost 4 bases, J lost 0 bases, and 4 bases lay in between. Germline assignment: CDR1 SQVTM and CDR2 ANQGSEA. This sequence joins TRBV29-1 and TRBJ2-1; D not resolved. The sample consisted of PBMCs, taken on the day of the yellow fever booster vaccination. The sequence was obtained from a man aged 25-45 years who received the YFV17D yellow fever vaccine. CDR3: CSVATSYNEQFF. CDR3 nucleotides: TGCAGCGTTGCGACCTCCTACAATGAGCAGTTCTTC.